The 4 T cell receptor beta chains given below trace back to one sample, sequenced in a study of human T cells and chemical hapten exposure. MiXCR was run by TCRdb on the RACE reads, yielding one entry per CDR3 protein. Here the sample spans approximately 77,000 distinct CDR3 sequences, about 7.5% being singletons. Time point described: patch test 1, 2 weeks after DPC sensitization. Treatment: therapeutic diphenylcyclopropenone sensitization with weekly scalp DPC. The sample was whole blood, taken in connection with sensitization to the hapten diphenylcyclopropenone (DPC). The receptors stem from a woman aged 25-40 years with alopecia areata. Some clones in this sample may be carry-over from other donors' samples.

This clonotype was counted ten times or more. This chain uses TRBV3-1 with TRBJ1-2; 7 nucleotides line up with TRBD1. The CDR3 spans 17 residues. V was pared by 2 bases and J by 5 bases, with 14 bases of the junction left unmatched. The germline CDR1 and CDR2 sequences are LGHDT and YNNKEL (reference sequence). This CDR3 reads CASSQSLGRGNLYGYTF. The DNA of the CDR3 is TGTGCCAGCAGCCAATCTCTAGGCAGGGGGAATTTGTATGGCTACACCTTC.

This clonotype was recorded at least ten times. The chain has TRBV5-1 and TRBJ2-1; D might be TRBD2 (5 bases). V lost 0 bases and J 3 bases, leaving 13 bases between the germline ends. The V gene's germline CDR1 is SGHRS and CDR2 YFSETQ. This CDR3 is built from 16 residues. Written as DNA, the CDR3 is TGCGCCAGCAGCTTGGTACTCTCGGGGAACTACAATGAGCAGTTCTTC. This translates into CASSLVLSGNYNEQFF.

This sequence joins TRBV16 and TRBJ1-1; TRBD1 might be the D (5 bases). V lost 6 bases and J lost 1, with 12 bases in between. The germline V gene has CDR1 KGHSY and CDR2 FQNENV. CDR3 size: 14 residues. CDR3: CASSPGTENTEAFF. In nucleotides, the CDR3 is TGTGCCAGCAGTCCGGGGACGGAGAACACTGAAGCTTTCTTT.

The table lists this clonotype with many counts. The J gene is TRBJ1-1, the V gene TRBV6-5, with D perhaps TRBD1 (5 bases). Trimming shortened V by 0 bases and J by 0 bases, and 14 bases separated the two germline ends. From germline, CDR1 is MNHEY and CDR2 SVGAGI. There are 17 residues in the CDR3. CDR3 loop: CASSYSAGGTLNTEAFF. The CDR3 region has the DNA TGTGCCAGCAGTTACTCGGCGGGGGGTACCCTGAACACTGAAGCTTTCTTT.